Listed here are 22 T cell receptor beta chains from one sample, sequenced in a study of T cell responses to AZD1222 COVID-19 vaccine. Libraries were prepared by immunoSEQ multiplex PCR; TCRdb keeps only in-frame clonotypes and omits some of them. The sample yields about 54,000 clones, roughly 90% seen once. This specimen was peripheral blood, taken 28 days after the second AZD1222 dose. These receptors were collected from an adult who received the AZD1222 COVID-19 vaccine.

Here the CDR3 reads CASSRGDRGTKNIQYF. The CDR3, as DNA: TGTGCCAGCAGTAGGGGGGACAGGGGGACCAAAAACATTCAGTACTTC. The V gene is TRBV28, the J gene TRBJ2-4, with 11 nucleotides matching TRBD1. Germline V gene data show CDR1 as MDHEN and CDR2 as SYDVKM. The CDR3 totals 16 residues. V was clipped by 5 bases and J by 2 bases; unmatched bases: 5.

This rearrangement joins TRBV6-2 or TRBV6-3 to TRBJ2-7; the D is unclear. The CDR3 loop spans 18 amino acids. Trimming left V 0 bases short and J 5 bases short, with 23 bases between. Germline V lookup: CDR1 MNHEY, CDR2 SVGEGT. For the CDR3, the DNA is TGTGCCAGCAGTTACTCGAAGTTCAAGTTTACCGCCCGTGACGAGCAGTACTTC. Its protein is CASSYSKFKFTARDEQYF.

This clone was observed once. V usage is TRBV14 and J usage is TRBJ1-1, with 7 bases aligning to TRBD1. Germline trimming cut 2 bases from V and 5 bases from J; bases unmatched to any gene: 2. The CDR3 is 13 amino acids. Germline V gene data show CDR1 as SGHDN and CDR2 as FVKESK. CDR3 nucleotides: TGTGCCAGCAGCCAATCAGGGGGAACTGAAGCTTTCTTT. This gives the protein CASSQSGGTEAFF.

This clone was seen once. The chain recombines TRBV3-1 (or the pseudogene TRBV3-2) with TRBJ2-3; TRBD2 agrees at 13 bases. This CDR3 spans 20 amino acids. Trimming at V came to 0 bases and at J to 3 bases, leaving 12 bases not matched to a gene. Germline V gene data show CDR1 as LGHDT and CDR2 as YNNKEL (reference sequence). CDR3 sequence reads: CASSQDRTSGRGGRTDTQYF. CDR3 in DNA: TGTGCCAGCAGCCAAGATCGAACTAGCGGGAGGGGGGGACGGACAGATACGCAGTATTTT.

The chain couples TRBV3-1 (or the pseudogene TRBV3-2) to TRBJ2-3; 10 bases are shared with TRBD2. The CDR3 consists of 16 residues. The germline V gene encodes CDR1 LGHDT and CDR2 YNNKEL (reference sequence). The J segment lost 4 bases and the V segment lost 4 bases, leaving 8 bases of the junction unmatched. The CDR3 loop is CASSPSSAGGADTQYF. For the CDR3, the DNA is TGTGCCAGCAGCCCGTCCTCAGCGGGAGGGGCAGATACGCAGTATTTT.

This chain joins TRBV5-1 and TRBJ1-4, with 9 bases identical to TRBD1. Germline assignment: CDR1 SGHRS and CDR2 YFSETQ. The length of the CDR3 is 16 residues. The ends lost 0 bases at V and 8 bases at J; junction bases unmatched: 8. The CDR3 loop reads CASSLGSTGQGEKLFF. The CDR3, as DNA: TGCGCCAGCAGCTTGGGAAGCACTGGACAGGGGGAAAAACTGTTTTTT.

This clone has a single count. The chain uses TRBV6-1 and TRBJ1-4; weak D call: TRBD1 (5 bases). CDR1 and CDR2 from the germline V gene are MNHNS and SASEGT. CDR3 length: 16 amino acids. The V gene lost 4 bases and the J gene lost 1 base, with 13 bases spanning the gap. CDR3 DNA sequence: TGTGCCAGCAGTGCCCCAGGGCACCTAACTAATGAAAAACTGTTTTTT. This translates into CASSAPGHLTNEKLFF.

In its sample, this clone was seen once. The chain couples TRBV19 to TRBJ2-1; 7 bases agree with TRBD2. The V segment lost 6 bases and the J segment 3 bases; nucleotides outside the gene matches: 5. This CDR3 is 14 amino acids long. Germline CDR1 reads LNHDA; CDR2 reads SQIVND (reference sequence). CDR3 region: CASREAGYYNEQFF. The DNA for the CDR3 is TGTGCCAGTAGGGAAGCGGGATACTACAATGAGCAGTTCTTC.

CDR3 loop: CASSPGSSSGLYEQYF. CDR3 sequence (DNA): TGCGCCAGCAGCCCAGGGTCGAGTAGCGGGTTGTACGAGCAGTACTTC. The chain recombines TRBV4-1 with TRBJ2-7, with 7 positions matching TRBD2. The V and J ends lost 4 bases and 4 bases, in that order; junction bases with no gene match: 13. CDR3 length equals 16 residues. Germline loops: CDR1 MGHRA, CDR2 YSYEKL.

This clone has more than one count but fewer than ten. V and J are TRBV11-2 and TRBJ2-7; 11 nucleotides line up with TRBD2. The CDR3 runs 16 residues. Losses at the gene ends were 5 bases for V and 0 bases for J; bases not matched to a gene: 6. The V gene's germline CDR1 is SGHAT and CDR2 FQNNGV. This chain's CDR3 is CASSLYTSGSSYEQYF. The CDR3 nucleotides are TGTGCCAGCAGCCTTTATACTAGCGGGAGCTCCTACGAGCAGTACTTC.

The chain links TRBV24-1 to TRBJ2-1; D is uncertain. The V end was cut by 1 base, the J end by 0 bases, with 9 bases between. Germline V lookup: CDR1 KGHDR, CDR2 SFDVKD. The CDR3 length is 16 residues. The CDR3 nucleotides are TGTGCCACCAGTGATTTTAGGGCGAGCTCCTACAATGAGCAGTTCTTC. Amino acids: CATSDFRASSYNEQFF.

This rearrangement joins TRBV2 to TRBJ2-3; 8 bases match TRBD2. The germline V gene encodes CDR1 SNHLY and CDR2 FYNNEI. The CDR3 is made up of 17 amino acids. V shed 4 bases and J 3 bases; nucleotides not matched to a gene: 12. CDR3 nucleotide sequence: TGTGCCAGCAGTGGGCCTTCGGGAGGGCCCAGGACAGATACGCAGTATTTT. This encodes CASSGPSGGPRTDTQYF.

The chain is built from TRBV6-6 and TRBJ1-2; 9 bases line up with TRBD1. V shed 6 bases and J 5 bases; nucleotides not matched to a gene: 10. Germline CDR1 and CDR2: MNHNY and SVGAGI (reference sequence). The CDR3 contains 15 residues. The DNA for the CDR3 is TGTGCCAGCAGCTCATGGGGACAGGGAGGGTATGGCTACACCTTC. Protein: CASSSWGQGGYGYTF.

The V call is TRBV19, the J call TRBJ2-3, with 13 nucleotides matching TRBD2. This CDR3 is built from 18 residues. After removal of 6 bases from V and 0 bases from J, the junction contained 9 bases not matched to a gene. In germline, CDR1 is LNHDA, CDR2 SQIVND (reference sequence). The CDR3 spells CASSTGTSGTHSTDTQYF. The CDR3 coding sequence is TGTGCCAGTAGCACCGGGACTAGCGGGACTCATAGCACAGATACGCAGTATTTT.

This chain links TRBV7-3 with TRBJ1-3, with D possibly being TRBD1 (6 bases). From germline, CDR1 is SGHTA and CDR2 FQGTGA. The CDR3 runs 16 residues. V lost 5 bases and J 2 bases, leaving 16 bases between the germline ends. In nucleotides, the CDR3 is TGTGCCAGCAGCCAGCTGGGGGGCTCAGCTGGAAACACCATATATTTT. Translated, it gives CASSQLGGSAGNTIYF. The complete variable domain, with remaining parts taken from reference TRBV7-3 and TRBJ1-3, reads GAGVSQTPSNKVTEKGKYVELRCDPISGHTALYWYRQSLGQGPEFLIYFQGTGAADDSGLPNDRFFAVRPEGSVSTLKIQRTERGDSAVYLCASSQLGGSAGNTIYFGEGSWLTVV.

The chain couples TRBV24-1 to TRBJ2-7, with D perhaps TRBD1 (6 bases). The CDR3 is made up of 14 amino acids. Trimming removed 7 bases from V and 1 base from J, with 13 bases in between. The germline V gene encodes CDR1 KGHDR and CDR2 SFDVKD. The CDR3 is CATSETGTSYEQYF. The CDR3 coding sequence is TGTGCCACCAGCGAGACAGGCACATCCTACGAGCAGTACTTC.

CDR3 amino acids: CASSLGQGSLRGYGYTF. The CDR3 region has the DNA TGTGCCAGCAGCTTAGGACAGGGCTCCCTCCGGGGCTATGGCTACACCTTC. The chain combines TRBV7-2 with TRBJ1-2, with 7 bases identical to TRBD1. Losses at the gene ends were 1 base for V and 4 bases for J; bases not matched to a gene: 12. Germline CDR1 reads SGHTA; CDR2 reads FQGNSA. The CDR3 runs 17 residues.

J is TRBJ1-6 and V is TRBV19, with 10 bases that match TRBD1. This CDR3 is 16 amino acids long. Losses at the gene ends were 5 bases for V and 0 bases for J; bases not matched to a gene: 1. Germline lookup yields CDR1 LNHDA and CDR2 SQIVND (reference sequence). The DNA of the CDR3 is TGTGCCAGTAGTCGGACAGGGGGCTCCTATAATTCACCCCTCCACTTT. Protein sequence: CASSRTGGSYNSPLHF.

This clone was counted a single time. The rearrangement joins TRBV4-1 to TRBJ2-2; D may be TRBD2 (5 bases). The CDR3 totals 13 residues. V gave up 1 base and J gave up 8 bases, with 8 bases separating them. The germline gives CDR1 MGHRA, CDR2 YSYEKL. CDR3 DNA: TGCGCCAGCAGCCAAGGGACTGGGGGGGAGCTGTTTTTT. Its protein product is CASSQGTGGELFF.

This chain joins TRBV5-4 and TRBJ2-5; possible D gene TRBD1, 5 bases. Germline V gene sequence: CDR1 SGHNT, CDR2 YYREEE (reference sequence). V gave up 2 bases and J gave up 2 bases, with 13 bases separating them. This CDR3 spans 15 amino acids. This CDR3 reads CASSFRRGGQETQYF. Here the CDR3 DNA reads TGTGCCAGCAGCTTTCGTAGGGGCGGTCAAGAGACCCAGTACTTC.

The chain recombines TRBV19 with TRBJ2-3; 8 bases are shared with TRBD2. The germline CDR1 and CDR2 sequences are LNHDA and SQIVND (reference sequence). The CDR3 length is 16 residues. V lost 3 bases, J lost 0 bases, and 5 bases stayed unmatched. The CDR3 spells CASSITSGSSTDTQYF. In DNA form, the CDR3 reads TGTGCCAGTAGTATTACTAGCGGTTCTAGCACAGATACGCAGTATTTT. Complete variable domain (other parts from reference TRBV19 and TRBJ2-3): DGGITQSPKYLFRKEGQNVTLSCEQNLNHDAMYWYRQDPGQGLRLIYYSQIVNDFQKGDIAEGYSVSREKKESFPLTVTSAQKNPTAFYLCASSITSGSSTDTQYFGPGTRLTVL.

This rearrangement joins TRBV4-3 to TRBJ1-2, with a possible D match to TRBD1 (6 bases). This CDR3 has 14 residues. V lost 1 base and J lost 2, with 8 bases in between. In germline, CDR1 is LGHNA, CDR2 YSLEER. CDR3 region: CASSQGTENYGYTF. The CDR3 DNA follows: TGCGCCAGCAGCCAAGGGACAGAGAACTATGGCTACACCTTC.